This entry lists 14 T cell receptor beta chains sequenced from one sample in a study of T cell responses to AZD1222 COVID-19 vaccine. Assay: immunoSEQ multiplex PCR; the TCRdb copy retains only in-frame clones and omits some. Here the sample spans 100,000 to 150,000 clones, roughly nine tenths being singletons. The source material was peripheral blood, sampled on day 0 of AZD1222 vaccination. The receptors here all came from an adult in good health.

The rearrangement uses TRBV7-9 and TRBJ1-6; D uncertain. The V gene lost 7 bases and the J gene lost 10 bases, with 14 bases spanning the gap. CDR1 and CDR2 (germline): SEHNR, FQNEAQ (reference sequence). CDR3 length: 13 residues. The CDR3 is CASNIRSGSPLHF. CDR3 DNA: TGTGCCAGCAACATCCGATCCGGGTCACCCCTCCACTTT. The variable domain in full, completed from reference TRBV7-9 and TRBJ1-6, reads DTGVSQNPRHKITKRGQNVTFRCDPISEHNRLYWYRQTLGQGPEFLTYFQNEAQLEKSRLLSDRFSAERPKGSFSTLEIQRTEQGDSAMYLCASNIRSGSPLHFGNGTRLTVT.

The J gene is TRBJ2-5, the V gene TRBV7-9, with a tentative D call TRBD2 (6 bases). CDR3 size: 13 residues. V was trimmed by 3 bases and J by 5 bases, leaving 10 bases between them. Germline V gene sequence: CDR1 SEHNR, CDR2 FQNEAQ (reference sequence). This CDR3 reads CASSLTSSETQYF. CDR3 DNA sequence: TGTGCCAGCAGCTTGACTAGTTCCGAGACCCAGTACTTC.

The chain links TRBV5-1 to TRBJ2-7; possibly TRBD1 or TRBD2 for D (6 bases each). This CDR3 spans 15 amino acids. V was clipped by 0 bases and J by 6 bases, with 16 bases between them. The germline V gene has CDR1 SGHRS and CDR2 YFSETQ. The CDR3 DNA is TGCGCCAGCAGCTTGGCCCTACGCAGGGGAGGCGAGCAGTACTTC. This sequence encodes CASSLALRRGGEQYF.

The J gene is TRBJ2-7, the V gene TRBV24-1; D not resolved. Germline values: CDR1 KGHDR, CDR2 SFDVKD. The CDR3 has 13 amino acids. Trimming left V 3 bases short and J 1 base short, with 6 bases between. The CDR3 spells CATSDGASYEQYF. CDR3 nucleotide sequence: TGTGCCACCAGTGATGGCGCGTCCTACGAGCAGTACTTC.

The gene calls are TRBV28 and TRBJ1-4; D perhaps matches TRBD1 (5 bases). Trimming pared 7 bases from V and 6 bases from J, leaving 21 bases between. CDR1 is MDHEN, CDR2 SYDVKM, per germline. The CDR3 contains 16 residues. The CDR3 is CASKLPPGGGDEKLFF. CDR3 nucleotides: TGTGCCAGCAAACTCCCCCCGGGAGGAGGGGATGAAAAACTGTTTTTT. The entire variable domain, with the rest obtained from reference TRBV28 and TRBJ1-4, is as follows: DVKVTQSSRYLVKRTGEKVFLECVQDMDHENMFWYRQDPGLGLRLIYFSYDVKMKEKGDIPEGYSVSREKKERFSLILESASTNQTSMYLCASKLPPGGGDEKLFFGSGTQLSVL.

This rearrangement joins TRBV28 to TRBJ1-2; D uncertain. Between the trimmed V and J ends, which lost 4 bases and 4 bases, there was a span of 7 bases. This CDR3 has 12 residues. The germline V gene has CDR1 MDHEN and CDR2 SYDVKM. The CDR3 region is CASSYGPYGYTF. The CDR3 nucleotides read TGTGCCAGCAGTTACGGGCCCTATGGCTACACCTTC.

The chain employs TRBV12-5 and TRBJ1-2; D is perhaps TRBD1 (6 bases). The CDR3 length is 17 residues. Germline-derived CDR1 and CDR2 are LGHNT and FRNRAP. V lost 0 bases and J lost 2, with 16 bases in between. For the CDR3, the DNA is TGTGCTAGTGGTTTGGTAGAGTTCAGGGGTAAAAACTATGGCTACACCTTC. Translated, it gives CASGLVEFRGKNYGYTF.

This sequence joins TRBV6-2 or TRBV6-3 and TRBJ2-7, with 7 positions matching TRBD2. The germline V gene encodes CDR1 MNHEY and CDR2 SVGEGT. Unmatched junction bases numbered 10, after V lost 6 bases and J lost 5 bases. The CDR3 totals 14 residues. The CDR3 reads CASSNSGYTHEQYF. The CDR3, as DNA: TGTGCCAGCAGCAATAGCGGGTACACGCACGAGCAGTACTTC.

The chain recombines TRBV24-1 with TRBJ2-5; no definite D call. V lost 4 bases, J lost 0 bases, and 2 bases lay in between. Per germline, CDR1 KGHDR and CDR2 SFDVKD. CDR3 size: 12 residues. The CDR3: CATSDNQETQYF. The CDR3 region has the DNA TGTGCCACCAGTGACAACCAAGAGACCCAGTACTTC.

This chain connects TRBV21-1 to TRBJ1-5. TRBV21-1 is an annotated pseudogene. This CDR3 has 12 amino acids. For the CDR3, the DNA is TGTGCCAGCAGCAGCCGGGGACAGCCCCAGCATTTT. Residues: CASSSRGQPQHF.

To note about this clone: Distinct nucleotide sequences in the sample also encode this CDR3. This rearrangement joins TRBV7-2 to TRBJ1-1; no firm D call. Trimming left V 5 bases short and J 3 bases short, with 10 bases between. CDR3 length: 13 amino acids. Germline CDR1 and CDR2: SGHTA and FQGNSA. CDR3: CASSRRADTEAFF. CDR3 DNA sequence: TGTGCCAGCAGCCGTCGTGCGGACACTGAAGCTTTCTTT.

The chain links TRBV19 to TRBJ1-1; D remains unclear. Germline CDR1 and CDR2: LNHDA and SQIVND (reference sequence). The CDR3 runs to 13 residues. Trimming removed 5 bases from V and 8 bases from J, with 15 bases in between. The CDR3 DNA reads TGTGCCAGTAGTGAGACCGCCCGGGGAGAAGCTTTCTTT. It encodes CASSETARGEAFF.

The chain combines TRBV7-2 with TRBJ2-7; TRBD1 is a possible D gene (6 bases). The V and J ends lost 2 bases and 0 bases respectively, with 11 bases between them. CDR1 SGHTA and CDR2 FQGNSA come from the germline V gene. The CDR3 spans 15 residues. The CDR3 DNA sequence: TGTGCCAGCAGCTTACCTGACAGGCACTCCTACGAGCAGTACTTC. Amino acids: CASSLPDRHSYEQYF.

This clone has a handful of counts. The chain couples TRBV10-2 to TRBJ1-1, with a weak D call TRBD1 (5 bases). Trimming stripped 7 bases from V and 5 bases from J, with 20 bases between. There are 15 residues in the CDR3. The germline V gene has CDR1 WSHSY and CDR2 SAAADI. The CDR3 DNA reads as TGCGCCAGCATGGGGCAGGAGGGGTCGGGGACTGAAGCTTTCTTT. It codes for CASMGQEGSGTEAFF.